Listed below are T cell receptor beta chains from one sample, sequenced in a study of blood T cell repertoires in COVID-19. Measured with immunoSEQ multiplex PCR; TCRdb has only the in-frame clones, and not every one. This sample has around 67,000 clones, with 70% to 85% found just once. The sample consisted of peripheral blood. These receptor sequences come from a man at least 80 years old with active COVID-19. The CDR3 runs from the conserved cysteine through the conserved F or W. Each record gives: D gene, J gene, V gene, clone size, CDR3 DNA, CDR3 protein. D genes are given only for firm matches. The listing skips clone size in some rows; elsewhere it reads once, few, many or a size class.

d_call: TRBD1
j_call: TRBJ1-5
v_call: TRBV9
clone_size: NA
cdr3_nt: TGTGCCAGCAGCTCGGAGGGGGCTGGCAATCAGCCCCAGCATTTT
cdr3_aa: CASSSEGAGNQPQHF

d_call: NA
j_call: TRBJ1-3
v_call: TRBV15
clone_size: NA
cdr3_nt: TGTGCCACCAGCAGAGATTTCACCAGCTCTGGAAACACCATATATTTT
cdr3_aa: CATSRDFTSSGNTIYF

d_call: TRBD1
j_call: TRBJ1-2
v_call: TRBV14
clone_size: NA
cdr3_nt: TGTGCCAGCAGCCGGACAGGGAGTAACTATGGCTACACCTTC
cdr3_aa: CASSRTGSNYGYTF

d_call: TRBD2
j_call: TRBJ2-5
v_call: TRBV7-6
clone_size: NA
cdr3_nt: TGTGCCAGCAGCTTAGCGGGAGGGTTCCAAGAGACCCAGTACTTC
cdr3_aa: CASSLAGGFQETQYF

d_call: NA
j_call: TRBJ1-1
v_call: TRBV20-1
clone_size: few
cdr3_nt: TGCAGTGCTAGTCCAGGGTACATGAACACTGAAGCTTTCTTT
cdr3_aa: CSASPGYMNTEAFF

d_call: NA
j_call: TRBJ2-7
v_call: TRBV4-2
clone_size: NA
cdr3_nt: TGTGCCAGCAGCCAAGAGGGGAGGGGGTTCTACGAGCAGTACTTC
cdr3_aa: CASSQEGRGFYEQYF

d_call: TRBD1
j_call: TRBJ2-7
v_call: TRBV7-2
clone_size: NA
cdr3_nt: TGTGCCAGCAGCTCACCAGGACAGGGTGTCGCCTACGAGCAGTACTTC
cdr3_aa: CASSSPGQGVAYEQYF

d_call: NA
j_call: TRBJ2-1
v_call: TRBV7-2
clone_size: NA
cdr3_nt: TGTGCCAGCAGCCTAGTCGCGGGGAATGAGCAGTTCTTC
cdr3_aa: CASSLVAGNEQFF

d_call: TRBD2
j_call: TRBJ2-5
v_call: TRBV4-1
clone_size: NA
cdr3_nt: TGCGCCAGCAGCCAAGAGGGACTAGCGGGAGAGACCCAGTACTTC
cdr3_aa: CASSQEGLAGETQYF

d_call: TRBD2
j_call: TRBJ2-5
v_call: TRBV2
clone_size: NA
cdr3_nt: TGTGCCACCAAGACTAGCGGGAGGCAGGGGACCCAGTACTTC
cdr3_aa: CATKTSGRQGTQYF

d_call: NA
j_call: TRBJ2-7
v_call: TRBV19
clone_size: NA
cdr3_nt: TGTGCCAGTCGGAACAGGGACCACGAGCAGTACTTC
cdr3_aa: CASRNRDHEQYF

d_call: NA
j_call: TRBJ2-4
v_call: TRBV4-1
clone_size: once
cdr3_nt: TGCGCCAGCAGCCAAGATCTCCCGTTGGAGCATCAAATAGCCAAAAACATTCAGTACTTC
cdr3_aa: CASSQDLPLEHQIAKNIQYF

d_call: NA
j_call: TRBJ2-7
v_call: TRBV7-9
clone_size: NA
cdr3_nt: TGTGCCAGCAGCCTCCCACAGGGTACCTACGAGCAGTACTTC
cdr3_aa: CASSLPQGTYEQYF

d_call: TRBD2
j_call: TRBJ2-7
v_call: TRBV7-8
clone_size: NA
cdr3_nt: TGTGCCAGCAGCAAGACTAGCCCCTCCTACGAGCAGTACTTC
cdr3_aa: CASSKTSPSYEQYF

d_call: NA
j_call: TRBJ1-3
v_call: TRBV7-2
clone_size: NA
cdr3_nt: TGTGCCAGCAGCTTCCCAGGGAGGGGAAACACCATATATTTT
cdr3_aa: CASSFPGRGNTIYF

d_call: TRBD2
j_call: TRBJ2-1
v_call: TRBV4-1
clone_size: NA
cdr3_nt: TGCGCCAGCAGCCAAGACCCGGGACTAGTGTTCAATGAGCAGTTCTTC
cdr3_aa: CASSQDPGLVFNEQFF

d_call: NA
j_call: TRBJ2-3
v_call: TRBV24-1
clone_size: NA
cdr3_nt: TGTGCCACCAGTGAAGGGGTTAGCACAGATACGCAGTATTTT
cdr3_aa: CATSEGVSTDTQYF

d_call: TRBD2
j_call: TRBJ2-7
v_call: TRBV27
clone_size: NA
cdr3_nt: TGTGCCAGCAAGCAGCGGGACGCTTCCTACGAGCAGTACTTC
cdr3_aa: CASKQRDASYEQYF

d_call: NA
j_call: TRBJ2-3
v_call: TRBV7-2
clone_size: once
cdr3_nt: TGTGCCAGCAGCATCTGGACAGAATCAGATACGCAGTATTTT
cdr3_aa: CASSIWTESDTQYF

d_call: NA
j_call: TRBJ1-2
v_call: TRBV11-3
clone_size: NA
cdr3_nt: TGTGCCAGCAGCTCCCAGGGCTATGGCTACACCTTC
cdr3_aa: CASSSQGYGYTF

d_call: TRBD1
j_call: TRBJ1-2
v_call: TRBV4-1
clone_size: NA
cdr3_nt: TGCGCCAGCAGCCAACGGACAGGGGAAGATGGCTACACCTTC
cdr3_aa: CASSQRTGEDGYTF

d_call: TRBD2
j_call: TRBJ2-4
v_call: TRBV9
clone_size: NA
cdr3_nt: TGTGCCAGCAGCGTAGGGGCTAGCGGGGGGGCCTTGGGCAAAAACATTCAGTACTTC
cdr3_aa: CASSVGASGGALGKNIQYF

d_call: NA
j_call: TRBJ1-5
v_call: TRBV27
clone_size: NA
cdr3_nt: TGTGCCAGCAGGAACGGACGGGACAATCAGCCCCAGCATTTT
cdr3_aa: CASRNGRDNQPQHF

d_call: NA
j_call: TRBJ1-2
v_call: TRBV5-1
clone_size: many
cdr3_nt: TGCGCCAGCAGGCGAGGGGAACAGGGCTATGGCTACACCTTC
cdr3_aa: CASRRGEQGYGYTF

d_call: NA
j_call: TRBJ2-4
v_call: TRBV19
clone_size: NA
cdr3_nt: TGTGCCAGTAGTACCCATGAATCAGGGGAGAGGAAAAACATTCAGTACTTC
cdr3_aa: CASSTHESGERKNIQYF

d_call: NA
j_call: TRBJ1-4
v_call: TRBV7-8
clone_size: NA
cdr3_nt: TGTGCCAGCAGCTTAAGGCTGACACATGATAATGAAAAACTGTTTTTT
cdr3_aa: CASSLRLTHDNEKLFF

d_call: NA
j_call: TRBJ2-5
v_call: TRBV15
clone_size: NA
cdr3_nt: TGTGCCACCAGCAGAGAAGGGACAAAAGAGACCCAGTACTTC
cdr3_aa: CATSREGTKETQYF

d_call: NA
j_call: TRBJ2-2
v_call: TRBV19
clone_size: once
cdr3_nt: TGTGCCAGTAGTTTCCCAGGGGAATCGACCGGGGAGCTGTTTTTT
cdr3_aa: CASSFPGESTGELFF